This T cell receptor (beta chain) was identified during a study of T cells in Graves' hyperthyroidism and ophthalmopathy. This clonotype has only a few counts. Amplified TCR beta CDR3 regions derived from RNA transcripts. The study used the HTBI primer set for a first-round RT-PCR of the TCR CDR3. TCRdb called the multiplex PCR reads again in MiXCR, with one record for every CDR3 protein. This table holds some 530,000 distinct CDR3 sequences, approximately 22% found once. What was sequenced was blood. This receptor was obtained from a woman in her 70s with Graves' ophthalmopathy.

CDR3 amino acids: CASSEGFTSGTQFF. The DNA of the CDR3 is TGTGCCAGCAGTGAAGGTTTTACTAGCGGGACTCAGTTCTTC. This chain connects TRBV6-1 to TRBJ2-1; 10 bases map to TRBD2. V lost 1 base, J lost 13 bases, and 7 bases stayed unmatched. CDR1 is MNHNS, CDR2 SASEGT, per germline. The CDR3 runs to 14 residues.